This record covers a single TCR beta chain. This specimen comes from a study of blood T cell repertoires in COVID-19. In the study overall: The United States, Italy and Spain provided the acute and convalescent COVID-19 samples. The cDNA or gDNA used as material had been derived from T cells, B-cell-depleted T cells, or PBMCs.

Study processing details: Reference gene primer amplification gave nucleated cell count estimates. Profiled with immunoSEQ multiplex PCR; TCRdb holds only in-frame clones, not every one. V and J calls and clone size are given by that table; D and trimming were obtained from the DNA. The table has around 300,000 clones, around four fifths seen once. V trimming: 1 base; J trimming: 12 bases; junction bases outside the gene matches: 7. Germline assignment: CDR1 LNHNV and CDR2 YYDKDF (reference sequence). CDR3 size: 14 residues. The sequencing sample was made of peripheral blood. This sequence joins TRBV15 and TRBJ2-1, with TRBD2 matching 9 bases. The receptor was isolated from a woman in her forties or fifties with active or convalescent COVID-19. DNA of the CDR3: TGTGCCACCAGCAGAGCACGCGGGAGGGGTTGGCAGTTCTTC. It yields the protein CATSRARGRGWQFF.